This passage covers 12 T cell receptor beta chains from one sample sequenced in a study of T cell repertoires in cytomegalovirus infection. TCRdb ran MiXCR on the reads and lists one entry per CDR3 protein. The sample has about 260,000 distinct CDR3 sequences, 12% to 15% seen once. What was sequenced was PBMCs. The receptors derive from a human donor in good health (CMV status not recorded). Some clones in this sample may be carry-over from other donors' samples.

A remark on this clonotype: A much larger clone differs from this one at a single base, so this may be a read error. The chain employs TRBV14 and TRBJ2-7, with D tentatively TRBD1 (6 bases). The CDR3 spans 16 residues. Germline V gene sequence: CDR1 SGHDN, CDR2 FVKESK. As DNA, the CDR3 is TGTGCCAGCAGCCCTCGTCCGGGTAGGGGGTCCTACGAGAAGTACTTC. This encodes CASSPRPGRGSYEKYF.

The table lists this clonotype with a few counts. The V gene is TRBV12-3 or TRBV12-4, the J gene TRBJ2-1; 13 nucleotides line up with TRBD2. CDR3 length: 20 residues. Trimming at V came to 5 bases and at J to 4 bases, leaving 17 bases not matched to a gene. The CDR3 is CASSQRPGTSGIGGYNEQFF. The CDR3 bases are TGTGCCAGCAGTCAAAGGCCAGGGACTAGCGGGATAGGAGGTTACAATGAGCAGTTCTTC.

The J gene is TRBJ2-7, the V gene TRBV9; 11 bases are shared with TRBD1. Trimming removed 4 bases from V and 0 bases from J; junction bases left unmatched: 6. The CDR3 loop spans 16 amino acids. Germline V gene lookup returns CDR1 SGDLS and CDR2 YYNGEE. The CDR3 DNA follows: TGTGCCAGCAGCCCAGGGACAGGGGGACCCTCCTACGAGCAGTACTTC. It yields the protein CASSPGTGGPSYEQYF.

This clonotype was counted many times. The chain joins TRBV7-9 to TRBJ1-5; perhaps TRBD1 as D (5 bases). Between the trimmed V and J ends, which lost 4 bases and 0 bases, there was a span of 16 bases. This CDR3 region has 17 residues. Germline CDR1 reads SEHNR; CDR2 reads FQNEAQ (reference sequence). CDR3 in amino acids: CASSSSRPGHSNQPQHF. The CDR3 DNA reads TGTGCCAGCAGCTCCTCCCGCCCAGGGCATAGCAATCAGCCCCAGCATTTT.

About this clonotype itself: Given a much more abundant clone one base away, this may be a read error. A read error is likely, as this CDR3 ends without the conserved phenylalanine or tryptophan. The CDR3 is CASSPAPALNTEAFL. The CDR3 nucleotides are TGCGCCAGCAGCCCCGCCCCAGCCCTGAACACTGAAGCTTTCTTA. The chain carries TRBV4-3 and TRBJ1-1; no firm D call. CDR1 is LGHNA and CDR2 is YSLEER in the germline V gene. The CDR3 consists of 15 residues. The V end was cut by 4 bases, the J end by 0 bases, with 12 bases between.

The chain joins TRBV7-9 to TRBJ2-7, with a possible D match to TRBD2 (5 bases). The V end lost 8 bases, the J end lost 1 base, and 12 bases lay between the germline ends. From germline, CDR1 is SEHNR and CDR2 FQNEAQ (reference sequence). This CDR3 region has 13 residues. CDR3 in DNA: TGTGCCAGCGGAGGACGGTATTCCTACGAGCAGTACTTC. As protein: CASGGRYSYEQYF.

This clonotype was recorded many times. Here the CDR3 reads CASRRQGNTEAFF. The CDR3 DNA sequence: TGTGCCAGCAGGAGACAGGGGAACACTGAAGCTTTCTTT. The chain couples TRBV12-3 or TRBV12-4 to TRBJ1-1; TRBD1 matches at 7 bases. J lost 1 base, V lost 6 bases, and 2 bases had no gene match. The CDR3 contains 13 residues.

The rearrangement links TRBV14 to TRBJ1-4; TRBD1 might be the D (5 bases). The germline V gene encodes CDR1 SGHDN and CDR2 FVKESK. The ends were cut back, 1 base at V and 10 bases at J, with 19 bases in the middle. This CDR3 is built from 16 residues. The CDR3 coding sequence is TGTGCCAGCAGCCAAGGGGGCGCGGTCCGGACCGGAAAACTGTTTTTT. This codes for CASSQGGAVRTGKLFF.

The table lists this clonotype with a few counts. J is TRBJ1-5 and V is TRBV12-3 or TRBV12-4, with 9 bases matching TRBD1. V lost 4 bases and J lost 4; bases outside the gene matches: 8. The CDR3 extends over 16 amino acids. CDR3 nucleotide sequence: TGTGCCAGCAGTTCAAACCCGGGACAGGGAAATCAGCCCCAGCATTTT. Its protein product is CASSSNPGQGNQPQHF.

In its sample, this clonotype was seen a few times. This rearrangement joins TRBV28 to TRBJ2-3, with 14 bases aligning to TRBD2. V was clipped by 6 bases and J by 2 bases; unmatched bases: 7. The CDR3 runs to 17 residues. The germline CDR1 and CDR2 sequences are MDHEN and SYDVKM. The CDR3 here is CASRRTSGRIFTDTQYF. The CDR3 DNA follows: TGTGCCAGCAGGCGGACTAGCGGGAGGATCTTCACAGATACGCAGTATTTT.

CDR3 in amino acids: CATSRVPGPEKLFF. The DNA of the CDR3 is TGTGCCACCAGCAGAGTACCGGGGCCTGAAAAACTGTTTTTT. V is TRBV15 and J is TRBJ1-4, with D perhaps TRBD1 (5 bases). V gave up 1 base and J gave up 7 bases, with 10 bases separating them. There are 14 residues in the CDR3. Germline loops: CDR1 LNHNV, CDR2 YYDKDF (reference sequence).

This rearrangement joins TRBV24-1 to TRBJ2-1; TRBD2 is a possible D gene (6 bases). The CDR3 length is 16 residues. Germline CDR1 is KGHDR and CDR2 is SFDVKD. The V and J ends lost 3 bases and 8 bases respectively, with 19 bases between them. This chain's CDR3 is CATSDGGSGPGDEQFF. DNA of the CDR3: TGTGCCACCAGTGATGGAGGTTCGGGGCCGGGGGATGAGCAGTTCTTC.